These 17 T cell receptor beta chains were sequenced from one sample in a study of blood T cell repertoires in COVID-19. Sequenced by immunoSEQ multiplex PCR; TCRdb stores in-frame clones only, minus some. The sample yields around 210,000 clones, almost 90% seen once. Material for sequencing was peripheral blood. Source of these receptors: a man aged 18 to 29 with active or convalescent COVID-19.

The rearrangement joins TRBV11-1 to TRBJ2-1; 9 positions match TRBD2. The V gene end was trimmed by 5 bases and the J gene end by 4 bases; junction bases not matched to a gene: 9. Per germline, CDR1 SGHAT and CDR2 FQDESV (reference sequence). The CDR3 runs 16 residues. The CDR3 nucleotides read TGTGCCAGCAGCCCCCTTAGTAGCGGGAGTTACAATGAGCAGTTCTTC. Amino acid sequence: CASSPLSSGSYNEQFF. The whole variable domain, filled in from reference TRBV11-1 and TRBJ2-1, reads EAEVAQSPRYKITEKSQAVAFWCDPISGHATLYWYRQILGQGPELLVQFQDESVVDDSQLPKDRFSAERLKGVDSTLKIQPAELGDSAMYLCASSPLSSGSYNEQFFGPGTRLTVL.

This clone has only one observation. The chain carries TRBV5-1 and TRBJ2-1, with 10 bases aligning to TRBD2. This CDR3 comprises 16 residues. The junction had 12 bases not matched to a gene; V was cut back by 2 bases and J by 10 bases. Germline V CDR1 and CDR2: SGHRS, YFSETQ. The CDR3 nucleotides read TGCGCCAGCAGCTTTGAACTAGCGGGAAAAGGATCAGAGCAGTTCTTC. Translating gives CASSFELAGKGSEQFF.

This sequence joins TRBV4-3 and TRBJ1-2; 9 nucleotides line up with TRBD1. V dropped 0 bases and J dropped 11; count of bases not matched to a gene: 4. The CDR3 runs to 13 residues. Germline loops: CDR1 LGHNA, CDR2 YSLEER. The DNA for the CDR3 is TGCGCCAGCAGCCAAGATCTGGGACAGGGATACACCTTC. This encodes CASSQDLGQGYTF.

The chain couples TRBV5-4 to TRBJ2-3; 12 nucleotides align to TRBD2. CDR3 length equals 17 residues. The germline V gene encodes CDR1 SGHNT and CDR2 YYREEE (reference sequence). With V trimmed by 4 bases and J by 1 base, 7 bases remained unmatched. The CDR3 loop reads CASSPTGLAGRTDTQYF. The CDR3 DNA follows: TGTGCCAGCAGCCCCACAGGACTAGCGGGACGCACAGATACGCAGTATTTT.

This rearrangement joins TRBV5-1 to TRBJ1-1, with D tentatively TRBD1 (6 bases). There are 16 residues in the CDR3. The V end was cut by 0 bases, the J end by 4 bases, with 16 bases between. The germline CDR1 and CDR2 sequences are SGHRS and YFSETQ. CDR3 residues: CASSLARGSGGTEAFF. CDR3 sequence (DNA): TGCGCCAGCAGCTTGGCCAGGGGAAGTGGAGGCACTGAAGCTTTCTTT.

The V call is TRBV5-4, the J call TRBJ2-1; 7 bases align to TRBD2. Germline V gene sequence: CDR1 SGHNT, CDR2 YYREEE (reference sequence). V trimming: 0 bases; J trimming: 2 bases; junction bases outside the gene matches: 2. The CDR3 is made up of 15 amino acids. The DNA of the CDR3 is TGTGCCAGCAGCTTGGTGGCGGGAGCCTACAATGAGCAGTTCTTC. Translating gives CASSLVAGAYNEQFF. Full variable domain (remainder filled in from reference TRBV5-4 and TRBJ2-1): ETGVTQSPTHLIKTRGQQVTLRCSSQSGHNTVSWYQQALGQGPQFIFQYYREEENGRGNFPPRFSGLQFPNYSSELNVNALELDDSALYLCASSLVAGAYNEQFFGPGTRLTVL.

The J gene is TRBJ1-1, the V gene TRBV27; 10 bases are a match to TRBD1. With 4 bases clipped from V and 12 bases from J, the junction kept 8 bases outside the gene matches. CDR3 length: 13 amino acids. The germline CDR1 and CDR2 sequences are MNHEY and SMNVEV (reference sequence). CDR3 nucleotide sequence: TGTGCCAGCAGTTCCCGGACAGGGGGTACGACTTTCTTT. This gives the protein CASSSRTGGTTFF.

The J gene is TRBJ2-3, the V gene TRBV5-6; 8 bases match TRBD2. This CDR3 spans 16 amino acids. V was pared by 4 bases and J by 4 bases, with 11 bases of the junction left unmatched. Looked up from germline, CDR1 is SGHDT and CDR2 is YYEEEE. CDR3 amino acids: CASSPFVAGQSDTQYF. As DNA, the CDR3 is TGTGCCAGCAGCCCCTTTGTAGCGGGACAATCAGATACGCAGTATTTT. Filled out from reference TRBV5-6 and TRBJ2-3, the complete variable domain reads DAGVTQSPTHLIKTRGQQVTLRCSPKSGHDTVSWYQQALGQGPQFIFQYYEEEERQRGNFPDRFSGHQFPNYSSELNVNALLLGDSALYLCASSPFVAGQSDTQYFGPGTRLTVL.

The chain recombines TRBV7-9 with TRBJ1-1; TRBD1 aligns across 8 bases. The V and J ends lost 6 bases and 6 bases, in that order; junction bases with no gene match: 12. CDR3 size: 15 residues. Germline CDR1 and CDR2: SEHNR and FQNEAQ (reference sequence). This CDR3 is CASSFLSGTGPEAFF. CDR3 DNA sequence: TGTGCCAGCAGTTTTCTATCCGGGACAGGCCCTGAAGCTTTCTTT.

The chain combines TRBV7-2 with TRBJ1-6, with D unresolved. Germline assignment: CDR1 SGHTA and CDR2 FQGNSA. V was shortened by 5 bases and J by 9 bases, with 20 bases between the two germline ends. The CDR3 consists of 16 residues. The CDR3 DNA reads as TGTGCCAGCAGCCCGTCGGACTCCCGAGTAGGTTCACCCCTCCACTTT. It translates to CASSPSDSRVGSPLHF.

The chain has TRBV6-5 and TRBJ1-5, with 10 positions matching TRBD1. CDR1 is MNHEY, CDR2 SVGAGI, per germline. V was clipped by 8 bases and J by 4 bases; unmatched bases: 5. CDR3 length equals 14 residues. This CDR3 reads CASRQGAINQPQHF. DNA of the CDR3: TGTGCCAGCCGACAGGGGGCTATTAATCAGCCCCAGCATTTT.

J is TRBJ2-3 and V is TRBV14; 9 nucleotides match TRBD2. The CDR3 has 16 amino acids. Per germline, CDR1 SGHDN and CDR2 FVKESK. The J segment lost 4 bases and the V segment lost 4 bases, leaving 9 bases of the junction unmatched. CDR3 residues: CASSPLGSGGPDTQYF. As DNA, the CDR3 is TGTGCCAGCAGCCCCTTGGGTAGCGGGGGCCCAGATACGCAGTATTTT.

A single count supports this clone. This rearrangement joins TRBV19 to TRBJ1-5; 7 bases map to TRBD1. Germline CDR1 and CDR2: LNHDA and SQIVND (reference sequence). V gave up 1 base and J gave up 5 bases; unmatched junction bases: 11. This CDR3 has 17 amino acids. The CDR3 DNA sequence: TGTGCCAGTAGTATAGCGGTCTTGGGACAGACCTATCAGCCCCAGCATTTT. It codes for CASSIAVLGQTYQPQHF.

Here the CDR3 reads CASSQDFPPGVWNTIYF. The DNA for the CDR3 is TGTGCCAGCAGCCAAGATTTCCCCCCAGGGGTCTGGAACACCATATATTTT. This chain joins TRBV4-2 and TRBJ1-3, with D perhaps matching TRBD1 (6 bases). Trimming took 0 bases from V and 7 from J, leaving 19 bases between them. The CDR3 consists of 17 residues. Germline V lookup: CDR1 LGHNA, CDR2 YNFKEQ.

The J gene is TRBJ1-1, the V gene TRBV10-1; no firm D call. The V gene lost 4 bases and the J gene lost 6 bases, with 9 bases spanning the gap. CDR3 length: 12 amino acids. Germline CDR1 and CDR2: WNHNN and SYGVQD (reference sequence). CDR3 bases: TGCGCCAGCAGTGTTGCGGGATCTGAAGCTTTCTTT. Its protein product is CASSVAGSEAFF.

Only one count was recorded for this clone. The chain is built from TRBV7-2 and TRBJ2-7; 9 bases align to TRBD1. Unmatched junction bases numbered 6, after V lost 0 bases and J lost 6 bases. The CDR3 runs 15 residues. The V gene's germline CDR1 is SGHTA and CDR2 FQGNSA. The CDR3, as DNA: TGTGCCAGCAGCTTAGCCGGGACAGGGCAATTCGAGCAGTACTTC. It codes for CASSLAGTGQFEQYF.

This clone was seen just once. The junction shows a germline mismatch at one end, possibly a read error. The V call is TRBV2, the J call TRBJ2-3; TRBD1 matches at 8 bases. This CDR3 spans 19 amino acids. Germline CDR1 reads SNHLY; CDR2 reads FYNNEI. The CDR3 here is CASREDPADRGKGTDTQYF. CDR3 nucleotide sequence: TGTGCCAGCAGGGAAGACCCTGCCGACAGGGGAAAAGGCACAGATACGCAGTATTTT.